Shown below are 23 T cell receptor delta chains from a single sample sequenced in a study of gamma-delta chains in newborns, infants, children. TCRdb processed the reads again with the CATT caller. The top ten clones hold about 14% of a sample with about 5,500 delta-chain clones, roughly 0.41% of them seen once. The sequencing input was blood. The source is a child who was a newborn, infant or young child, either healthy, febrile or measles-vaccinated (not recorded which).

Notes on this clone: This may arise from a read error, as a much more abundant clone is one base away. Other DNA sequences in this sample translate to the same CDR3. This chain links TRDV2 with TRDJ2; 7 bases map to TRDD3. The germline CDR1 and CDR2 sequences are GEAIGNYY and EKD. The CDR3 is made up of 16 amino acids. V shed 0 bases and J 1 base; nucleotides not matched to a gene: 4. DNA of the CDR3: TGTGCCTGTGACACCGTGGGGATAGATTTGACAGCACAACTCTTCTTT. Amino acids: CACDTVGIDLTAQLFF.

This clone occurred a few times. It differs at one base from a far larger clone, so likely a read error. In nucleotides, the CDR3 is TGTGCCTGTGACACCGCTGGTACTGGGGGATACTCCTGGGACACCCGACAGATGTTTTTC. This encodes CACDTAGTGGYSWDTRQMFF. The V call is TRDV2, the J call TRDJ3; 11 bases fit TRDD3. The CDR3 is 20 residues long. CDR1 is GEAIGNYY and CDR2 is EKD in the germline V gene. Trimming at V came to 0 bases and at J to 0 bases, leaving 6 bases not matched to a gene.

The table lists this clone with a few counts. The protein TCRdb gives is from a much larger clone and does not agree with this DNA's translation at residue 12, likely a read error; the protein shown here comes from the DNA. The CDR3, as DNA: TGTGCCTGTGACATTCTGGGGGATACGCGGTACATCGATAAACTCATCTTT. Translating it yields CACDILGDTRYIDKLIF. The chain recombines TRDV2 with TRDJ1; 12 nucleotides align to TRDD3. Germline V gives CDR1 GEAIGNYY, CDR2 EKD. The CDR3 is made up of 17 amino acids. Trimming cost V 2 bases and J 4 bases; bases outside gene matches: 10.

Notes on this clone: A much larger clone differs from this one at a single base, so this may be a read error. This sample includes further DNA sequences coding for the same CDR3. The CDR3 sequence: CACDTWGIRGTAQLFF. The CDR3 DNA sequence: TGTGCCTGTGACACCTGGGGGATTCGCGGGACAGCACAACTCTTCTTT. V and J are TRDV2 and TRDJ2, with 8 bases matching TRDD3. The V and J ends lost 0 bases and 4 bases, in that order; junction bases with no gene match: 6. Germline values: CDR1 GEAIGNYY, CDR2 EKD. The CDR3 runs to 16 residues.

The sample holds a few counts of this clone. The chain combines TRDV2 with TRDJ3; 10 nucleotides line up with TRDD3. V lost 3 bases, J lost 0 bases, and 7 bases stayed unmatched. This CDR3 has 19 residues. Germline CDR1 GEAIGNYY, CDR2 EKD. The CDR3 DNA is TGTGCCTGTGACGTACTGGGGGATCGCAGCTCCTGGGACACCCGACAGATGTTTTTC. Amino acid sequence: CACDVLGDRSSWDTRQMFF.

This clone is labeled medium-sized (0.01 to 0.1%). This specimen includes other DNA sequences encoding the same CDR3. V and J are TRAV29/DV5 and TRDJ1; 11 bases match TRDD3. Germline V lookup: CDR1 NSMFDY, CDR2 ISSIKDK. With V trimmed by 1 base and J by 7 bases, 9 bases remained unmatched. This CDR3 has 15 residues. The CDR3 region is CAASPPTGGYGKLIF. CDR3 DNA: TGTGCAGCAAGCCCCCCTACTGGGGGATATGGTAAACTCATCTTT.

This clone is medium-sized within its sample. The sample holds other DNA sequences that translate to the same CDR3. The CDR3 reads CACDTVLYWGPSSWDTRQMFF. The CDR3 DNA follows: TGTGCCTGTGACACCGTACTGTACTGGGGGCCGAGCTCCTGGGACACCCGACAGATGTTTTTC. The chain links TRDV2 to TRDJ3; 8 bases fit TRDD3. The V gene end was trimmed by 0 bases and the J gene end by 0 bases; junction bases not matched to a gene: 12. CDR1 is GEAIGNYY, CDR2 EKD, per germline. The CDR3 loop spans 21 amino acids.

By frequency in the sample, this clone is medium-sized. The same CDR3 arises from other DNA sequences in this sample as well. The rearrangement links TRDV2 to TRDJ3; TRDD3 might be the D (6 bases). Per the germline V gene, CDR1 is GEAIGNYY and CDR2 is EKD. The CDR3 length is 18 residues. Trimming took off 0 bases at V and 0 bases at J, with 11 bases between the two ends. The CDR3 loop is CACDTVGASSWDTRQMFF. CDR3 nucleotides: TGTGCCTGTGACACCGTGGGGGCCAGCTCCTGGGACACCCGACAGATGTTTTTC.

This clone was counted only a few times. The protein that TCRdb holds for this DNA derives from a much larger clone and differs from the translated DNA at residue 11, which likely indicates a read error; the protein shown here is translated from the DNA. This sequence joins TRDV2 and TRDJ3; 9 bases are a match to TRDD3. Germline V CDR1 and CDR2: GEAIGNYY, EKD. Losses at the gene ends were 3 bases for V and 2 bases for J; bases not matched to a gene: 10. This CDR3 has 19 amino acids. The CDR3 bases are TGTGCCTGTGACCCAGCGACTGGGGGAGTGGCCTGGGACACCCGACAGATGTTTTTC. It encodes CACDPATGGVAWDTRQMFF.

This clone was seen a few times. This probably arose from a read error, given a far larger clone one base away. This chain connects TRDV2 to TRDJ2; TRDD3 agrees at 7 bases. CDR3 length: 13 residues. Germline loops: CDR1 GEAIGNYY, CDR2 EKD. The CDR3 sequence: CACDTWGTTQLFF. The DNA of the CDR3 is TGTGCCTGTGACACCTGGGGGACAACACAACTCTTCTTT.

Turning to this clone: The TCRdb protein comes from a much larger clone and disagrees with this DNA's translation at residue 3, likely due to a read error; the protein given here is derived from the DNA. J is TRDJ1 and V is TRDV2; 9 bases fit TRDD3. Looked up from germline, CDR1 is GEAIGNYY and CDR2 is EKD. The CDR3 totals 14 residues. CDR3: CARDLLGDADKLIF. Here the CDR3 DNA reads TGTGCCCGTGATTTACTGGGGGACGCCGATAAACTCATCTTT.

For this clone: It may be a read error: a sequence one base away is much more abundant. This specimen includes other DNA sequences encoding the same CDR3. This rearrangement joins TRDV2 to TRDJ1; D possibly corresponds to TRDD3 (6 bases). With 3 bases removed from V and 8 bases from J, the gap between germline ends came to 18 bases. The CDR3 runs 14 residues. Germline CDR1 is GEAIGNYY and CDR2 is EKD. This CDR3 is CACDRLLGDTKLIF. The CDR3 DNA reads TGTGCCTGTGACCGACTACTGGGAGATACGAAACTCATCTTT.

This clone ranks as large. Distinct nucleotide sequences in the sample also encode this CDR3. CDR3 in amino acids: CACDPLGAPLLTAQLFF. CDR3 nucleotide sequence: TGTGCCTGTGACCCCCTGGGGGCCCCACTTTTGACAGCACAACTCTTCTTT. The rearrangement uses TRDV2 and TRDJ2, with TRDD3 matching 7 bases. V gave up 3 bases and J gave up 1 base; unmatched junction bases: 10. The germline V gene encodes CDR1 GEAIGNYY and CDR2 EKD. This CDR3 region has 17 residues.

In the case of this clone: A much larger clone lies a single base off, so this may be a read error. The chain is built from TRDV2 and TRDJ3, with TRDD3 matching 13 bases. The junction had 10 bases not matched to a gene; V was cut back by 0 bases and J by 3 bases. Germline V gives CDR1 GEAIGNYY, CDR2 EKD. The CDR3 consists of 21 residues. The CDR3 bases are TGTGCCTGTGACACCGGGGAACTGGGGGATACGACCTACTGGGACACCCGACAGATGTTTTTC. This codes for CACDTGELGDTTYWDTRQMFF.

Remarks on this clone: Being one base from a much bigger clone, this may be a read error. This chain joins TRDV2 and TRDJ3; TRDD3 aligns across 9 bases. There are 19 residues in the CDR3. Germline V lookup: CDR1 GEAIGNYY, CDR2 EKD. V shed 0 bases and J 0 bases; nucleotides not matched to a gene: 5. For the CDR3, the DNA is TGTGCCTGTGACACCGGGGGGATACACCACTCCTGGGACACCCGACAGATGTTTTTC. Translating gives CACDTGGIHHSWDTRQMFF.

As for this clone: This may be a read error: a much more frequent sequence differs by one nucleotide. At the DNA level, this CDR3 is encoded by other sequences in the same sample as well. The chain has TRDV2 and TRDJ3; D gene unclear. Trimming removed 7 bases from V and 2 bases from J, with 11 bases in between. Germline assignment: CDR1 GEAIGNYY and CDR2 EKD. The CDR3 length is 15 residues. The CDR3 bases are TGTGCCTGCGACGCCGTTACCTGGGACACCCGACAGATGTTTTTC. Translating gives CACDAVTWDTRQMFF.

The table lists this clone with a few counts. TCRdb assigns this DNA the protein of a much larger clone, which departs from its translation at residue 6; this likely reflects a read error, and the protein shown comes from translating the DNA. CDR3 in amino acids: CACDSILGDLTAQLFF. The CDR3 coding sequence is TGTGCCTGTGACTCCATACTGGGGGACCTGACAGCACAACTCTTCTTT. J is TRDJ2 and V is TRDV2, with 9 bases aligning to TRDD3. The CDR3 is 16 residues long. J lost 3 bases, V lost 3 bases, and 7 bases had no gene match. The germline V gene encodes CDR1 GEAIGNYY and CDR2 EKD.

Worth noting for this clone: Germline and junction disagree at one end, which may indicate a read error. The rearrangement uses TRDV2 and TRDJ2, with TRDD3 matching over 8 bases. The CDR3 sequence is 16 residues long. CDR1 is GEAIGNYY and CDR2 is EKD in the germline V gene. Here the CDR3 DNA reads TGTGCCTGTGAATTACTGGGGGCGGCATTGACAGCCCAACTCTTCTTT. Protein product: CACELLGAALTAQLFF.

About this clone itself: The protein given by TCRdb reflects a much larger clone and differs at residue 7 from this DNA's translation, likely from a read error; the protein shown is the DNA's translation. V and J are TRDV2 and TRDJ2, with TRDD3 identical over 8 bases. The CDR3 contains 18 residues. V shed 3 bases, J shed 0 bases, and the junction held 11 bases outside the gene matches. Germline CDR1 and CDR2: GEAIGNYY and EKD. The CDR3 loop reads CACDVLPGGPTLTAQLFF. CDR3 nucleotides: TGTGCCTGTGACGTTCTCCCTGGGGGACCCACTTTGACAGCACAACTCTTCTTT.

Note on this clone: This DNA's translation differs at residue 3 from TCRdb's protein, which comes from a much larger clone; a read error is likely, and the protein shown is translated from the DNA. The V and J genes are TRDV2 and TRDJ3, with a possible D match to TRDD3 (5 bases). The V gene's germline CDR1 is GEAIGNYY and CDR2 EKD. The length of the CDR3 is 18 residues. The CDR3 spells CAYDTVYTRSWDTRQMFF. In DNA form, the CDR3 reads TGTGCCTATGACACCGTCTATACGAGGTCCTGGGACACCCGACAGATGTTTTTC.

At least ten counts were recorded for this clone. The chain joins TRDV3 to TRDJ3; 8 bases align to TRDD3. With V trimmed by 2 bases and J by 0 bases, 9 bases remained unmatched. This CDR3 is built from 18 residues. Germline-derived CDR1 and CDR2 are TVYSNPD and GDNSRS (reference sequence). As DNA, the CDR3 is TGTGCCTTTTCGCTGGGGATACAGGTCTCCTGGGACACCCGACAGATGTTTTTC. This translates into CAFSLGIQVSWDTRQMFF.

This clone has a handful of counts. A read error may explain this, as a much larger clone is one base away. The same CDR3 also results from other DNA sequences found in this sample. The gene calls are TRDV2 and TRDJ1; 13 bases match TRDD3. The germline V gene encodes CDR1 GEAIGNYY and CDR2 EKD. CDR3 length: 17 residues. The CDR3 reads CACDTGTGGYDTDKLIF. CDR3 DNA sequence: TGTGCCTGTGACACTGGTACTGGGGGATACGACACCGATAAACTCATCTTC.

Points on this clone: Translating this DNA gives a protein that differs at residue 9 from the TCRdb one, which belongs to a much larger clone; a read error is likely, and the protein shown is this translation. The chain carries TRDV2 and TRDJ1; possible D gene TRDD3, 5 bases. The CDR3 consists of 15 residues. Germline values: CDR1 GEAIGNYY, CDR2 EKD. The V gene lost 3 bases and the J gene lost 1 base, with 14 bases spanning the gap. The DNA of the CDR3 is TGTGCCTGTGACCCCCTGGGAACTGCCACCGATAAACTCATCTTT. This encodes CACDPLGTATDKLIF.